Following are 6 T cell receptor beta chains from one sample sequenced in a study of blood T cell repertoires in COVID-19. Method: immunoSEQ multiplex PCR; TCRdb's copy keeps in-frame clones and lacks some. The sample lists 60,000 to 65,000 clones, around 82% occurring once. Sequences were obtained from peripheral blood. These receptors were taken from a man aged 55 to 70 with COVID-19, enrolled during active disease.

This clone was seen only a few times. This chain uses TRBV29-1 with TRBJ2-3; 7 bases map to TRBD1. The CDR3 has 12 amino acids. V lost 6 bases to trimming and J lost 4 bases; unmatched junction nucleotides: 4. Germline loops: CDR1 SQVTM, CDR2 ANQGSEA. DNA of the CDR3: TGCAGCGTGCCAACAGGGGCAGATACGCAGTATTTT. Its protein is CSVPTGADTQYF.

V gene TRBV4-2 combines with J gene TRBJ2-3; 7 positions match TRBD2. Germline V gives CDR1 LGHNA, CDR2 YNFKEQ. The CDR3 spans 16 residues. Trimming cost V 0 bases and J 2 bases; bases outside gene matches: 5. The CDR3 DNA is TGTGCCAGCAGCCAAGATCTGGCGGGGGTCACAGATACGCAGTATTTT. It encodes CASSQDLAGVTDTQYF.

The rearrangement links TRBV12-3 or TRBV12-4 to TRBJ2-1, with TRBD2 matching over 7 bases. CDR3 length: 13 amino acids. Germline trimming cut 5 bases from V and 5 bases from J; bases unmatched to any gene: 3. The CDR3 nucleotides are TGTGCCAGCAGTCTACTAGCGCACAATGAGCAGTTCTTC. This codes for CASSLLAHNEQFF.

This clone has just a few counts. V usage is TRBV2 and J usage is TRBJ2-1, with a tentative D call TRBD1 (5 bases). The CDR3 totals 13 residues. V lost 6 bases and J 8 bases, leaving 14 bases between the germline ends. CDR1 is SNHLY, CDR2 FYNNEI, per germline. Here the CDR3 DNA reads TGTGCCAGCAGCTCCGACAGTCCGGATGAGCAGTTCTTC. It yields the protein CASSSDSPDEQFF.

The rearrangement joins TRBV10-1 to TRBJ1-1; perhaps TRBD1 as D (5 bases). Per germline, CDR1 WNHNN and CDR2 SYGVQD (reference sequence). V was shortened by 8 bases and J by 4 bases, with 14 bases between the two germline ends. This CDR3 is 13 amino acids long. CDR3 in amino acids: CASSARQGTEAFF. The CDR3 DNA is TGCGCCAGCTCCGCAAGGCAGGGCACTGAAGCTTTCTTT.

The rearrangement links TRBV4-1 to TRBJ1-3; no definite D call. Trimming took off 4 bases at V and 0 bases at J, with 13 bases between the two ends. CDR1 and CDR2 from the germline V gene are MGHRA and YSYEKL. The CDR3 runs 16 residues. The CDR3, as DNA: TGCGCCAGCAGCCGTTTGATGGAGCCCTCTGGAAACACCATATATTTT. The encoded protein is CASSRLMEPSGNTIYF.